What follows is one T cell receptor beta chain and its context. The antigen remains undetermined. The PCR was carried out with 60 Vbeta primers and 13 Jbeta primers. Here immunoSEQ multiplex PCR was the method, and the copy in TCRdb shows in-frame clones only, minus some. Altogether some 150,000 clones are present, approximately 90% being singletons, with the ten largest covering 0.7% to 1%. V was trimmed by 0 bases and J by 7 bases, leaving 22 bases between them. The CDR3 covers 16 residues. CDR1 and CDR2 from the germline V gene are GTSNPN and SVGIG (reference sequence). The sample is drawn from a study of cytomegalovirus exposure and HLA in healthy donors. Findings and caveats of the study: In a later analysis, a genetic analysis reported fewer productive-TCR N-insertions in an Asian-associated ancestry cluster than the cohort average. Altogether, more than 150 TCR beta chains were recorded as cytomegalovirus-associated.

The specimen was PBMCs. The receptor's source is a woman in her twenties or thirties in good health and CMV-seronegative. The chain is built from TRBV30 and TRBJ2-7; TRBD2 is a possible D gene (7 bases). This chain's CDR3 is CAWSVLGGPNVGEQYF. As DNA, the CDR3 is TGTGCCTGGAGTGTACTCGGGGGGCCCAACGTGGGGGAGCAGTACTTC.